This T cell receptor (beta chain) was captured in a study of T cells expressing NK-cell markers. TCRdb reanalyzed the 5' RACE reads and collapses them to one entry per CDR3 protein, without DNA. In all, the sample yields fewer than 40,000 distinct CDR3 sequences. This CDR3 is built from 15 residues. From germline, CDR1 is SGHVS and CDR2 FQNEAQ. The genes are TRBV7-8 and TRBJ1-1. The clonotype was recovered from a woman aged 18 to 75 in good health. The specimen was blood T cells: a sorted CD56 or NKG2C T cell subset, CD4+ or CD8+ T cells, or bulk PBMC T cells (not recorded which). The CDR3: CASSLVSRGFVEAFF.